The 30 T cell receptor beta chains reported below all come from one sample, sequenced in a study of blood T cells in healthy people across ages. Using a J-beta primer mix together with a sample-barcoded 5' primer, a second PCR was run for about 6 to 11 cycles. TCRdb re-called the 5' RACE reads through MiXCR, storing one row per CDR3 protein. There are fewer than 800,000 distinct CDR3 sequences in the sample; around 25% occur only once, and 9.4% lies in the top ten. This sample was shared with a second study, whose subject was T cells of mothers and their children.

The sample consisted of blood. These receptors all come from a boy aged 5-17 years in good health.

V and J are TRBV27 and TRBJ1-4; tentatively, D is TRBD1 (6 bases). The CDR3 is 15 amino acids. V lost 1 base to trimming and J lost 6 bases, with 12 bases between them. The germline CDR1 and CDR2 sequences are MNHEY and SMNVEV (reference sequence). The CDR3 spells CASSLYQGTDEKLFF. The CDR3 DNA follows: TGTGCCAGCAGTTTATATCAGGGGACGGATGAAAAACTGTTTTTT.

A word on this clonotype: One junction end does not reproduce the germline sequence, and a read error may be involved. This chain links TRBV10-2 with TRBJ2-1; 7 bases are shared with TRBD1. Germline V gene lookup returns CDR1 WSHSY and CDR2 SAAADI. The CDR3 spans 15 residues. The CDR3 protein is CASSEKGGAYNEQFF. The CDR3 bases are TGCGCCAGCAGTGAGAAAGGGGGCGCCTACAACGAGCAGTTCTTC.

The chain uses TRBV12-5 and TRBJ2-7, with D maybe TRBD2 (6 bases). Between the trimmed V and J ends, which lost 7 bases and 2 bases, there was a span of 18 bases. The CDR3 has 15 amino acids. Germline V lookup: CDR1 LGHNT, CDR2 FRNRAP. The CDR3 region is CASVSGDSPTYEQYF. Written as DNA, the CDR3 is TGTGCTAGTGTCTCCGGGGACTCGCCGACCTACGAGCAGTACTTC. Full variable domain (missing parts from reference TRBV12-5 and TRBJ2-7): DARVTQTPRHKVTEMGQEVTMRCQPILGHNTVFWYRQTMMQGLELLAYFRNRAPLDDSGMPKDRFSAEMPDATLATLKIQPSEPRDSAVYFCASVSGDSPTYEQYFGPGTRLTVT.

In nucleotides, the CDR3 is TGTGCCAGCAGCGGACAGGGGGACGTGGATGGCTACACCTTC. It is translated as CASSGQGDVDGYTF. This chain uses TRBV11-1 with TRBJ1-2; 10 nucleotides agree with TRBD1. V lost 5 bases, J lost 6 bases, and 6 bases stayed unmatched. In germline, CDR1 is SGHAT, CDR2 FQDESV (reference sequence). The CDR3 contains 14 residues.

This clonotype was counted a few times. The rearrangement uses TRBV6-2 or TRBV6-3 and TRBJ2-2, with D possibly being TRBD2 (5 bases). CDR1 is MNHEY and CDR2 is SVGEGT in the germline V gene. V lost 4 bases, J lost 3 bases, and 9 bases lay in between. CDR3 length equals 14 residues. The CDR3 sequence: CASSFSGYTGELFF. The DNA for the CDR3 is TGTGCCAGCAGTTTTTCGGGGTACACCGGGGAGCTGTTTTTT.

The CDR3 protein is CASSLATGEQYF. In nucleotides, the CDR3 is TGTGCCAGCAGCTTAGCGACAGGGGAGCAGTACTTC. The chain carries TRBV7-2 and TRBJ2-5, with 8 bases fitting TRBD1. CDR3 length equals 12 residues. Germline V gene lookup returns CDR1 SGHTA and CDR2 FQGNSA. Germline trimming cut 0 bases from V and 11 bases from J; bases unmatched to any gene: 2.

The chain recombines TRBV20-1 with TRBJ1-1; D remains unclear. Trimming removed 8 bases from V and 0 bases from J, with 4 bases in between. The CDR3 length is 10 residues. Germline V gives CDR1 DFQATT, CDR2 SNEGSKA (reference sequence). CDR3 sequence (DNA): TGCAGTACGGTGAACACTGAAGCTTTCTTT. It specifies CSTVNTEAFF.

The gene calls are TRBV5-1 and TRBJ2-6; D uncertain. CDR3 length: 16 amino acids. V shed 2 bases and J shed 1 base, with 10 bases lying between them. The V gene's germline CDR1 is SGHRS and CDR2 YFSETQ. CDR3 bases: TGCGCCAGCAGCTTAAATCGGGTTTCTGGGGCCAACGTCCTGACTTTC. It encodes CASSLNRVSGANVLTF.

The gene calls are TRBV6-1 and TRBJ2-6, with D hard to call. V was clipped by 3 bases and J by 2 bases, with 11 bases between them. Germline V gene data show CDR1 as MNHNS and CDR2 as SASEGT. CDR3 length: 16 residues. The CDR3 DNA reads as TGTGCCAGCAGTGAGGGCAGGAGCCCTGGGGCCAACGTCCTGACTTTC. It is translated as CASSEGRSPGANVLTF.

V and J are TRBV5-1 and TRBJ1-1, with 9 bases aligning to TRBD1. Germline V lookup: CDR1 SGHRS, CDR2 YFSETQ. The ends lost 3 bases at V and 3 bases at J; junction bases unmatched: 6. This CDR3 region has 15 residues. The CDR3 region is CASSSTGGAYTEAFF. As DNA, the CDR3 is TGCGCCAGCAGCTCTACAGGGGGCGCGTACACTGAAGCTTTCTTT.

The chain couples TRBV6-2 or TRBV6-3 to TRBJ2-2; 12 positions agree with TRBD2. Germline lookup yields CDR1 MNHEY and CDR2 SVGEGT. J was trimmed by 3 bases and V by 6 bases; bases with no gene match: 5. The CDR3 is 16 residues long. CDR3 DNA sequence: TGTGCCAGCAGGATACTAGCGGGGGGTCACACCGGGGAGCTGTTTTTT. This gives the protein CASRILAGGHTGELFF.

V gene TRBV7-2 combines with J gene TRBJ1-3; 8 bases match TRBD1. The ends lost 5 bases at V and 7 bases at J; junction bases unmatched: 7. CDR3 size: 14 residues. Germline V gene sequence: CDR1 SGHTA, CDR2 FQGNSA. The CDR3 DNA follows: TGTGCCAGCAGCCCGGACAGGGTTACGAACACCATATATTTT. Translation: CASSPDRVTNTIYF.

This clonotype was counted many times. This chain links TRBV7-3 with TRBJ1-1, with TRBD1 identical over 7 bases. Trimming cost V 0 bases and J 1 base; bases outside gene matches: 2. CDR3 length equals 15 residues. Germline V CDR1 and CDR2: SGHTA, FQGTGA. DNA of the CDR3: TGTGCCAGCAGCTTAACAGGGGGCCCGAACACTGAAGCTTTCTTT. Translating it yields CASSLTGGPNTEAFF. Full variable domain (missing parts from reference TRBV7-3 and TRBJ1-1): GAGVSQTPSNKVTEKGKYVELRCDPISGHTALYWYRQSLGQGPEFLIYFQGTGAADDSGLPNDRFFAVRPEGSVSTLKIQRTERGDSAVYLCASSLTGGPNTEAFFGQGTRLTVV.

At least ten counts were recorded for this clonotype. The chain combines TRBV12-3 or TRBV12-4 with TRBJ1-1; no reliable D call. Trimming removed 6 bases from V and 2 bases from J, with 10 bases in between. The CDR3 extends over 13 amino acids. The DNA for the CDR3 is TGTGCCAGCAGCTTGGGCAGTAACACTGAAGCTTTCTTT. Amino acid sequence: CASSLGSNTEAFF.

V usage is TRBV24-1 and J usage is TRBJ2-5, with D perhaps matching TRBD1 (6 bases). This CDR3 spans 15 amino acids. Per the germline V gene, CDR1 is KGHDR and CDR2 is SFDVKD. Trimming pared 1 base from V and 2 bases from J, leaving 10 bases between. The CDR3 is CATSDLRTAQETQYF. The DNA for the CDR3 is TGTGCCACCAGTGATTTACGGACAGCACAAGAGACCCAGTACTTC.

This clonotype was detected a few times. The chain is built from TRBV5-4 and TRBJ2-2; 7 bases line up with TRBD1. J was trimmed by 7 bases and V by 5 bases; bases with no gene match: 11. Germline V gene lookup returns CDR1 SGHNT and CDR2 YYREEE (reference sequence). This CDR3 comprises 15 residues. The CDR3 protein is CASRAGTDMSGELFF. CDR3 nucleotide sequence: TGTGCCAGCAGGGCTGGGACAGATATGAGCGGGGAGCTGTTTTTT.

Only a few counts were recorded for this clonotype. This chain links TRBV7-3 with TRBJ2-1; 10 positions match TRBD2. The CDR3 covers 16 residues. V was pared by 5 bases and J by 4 bases, with 8 bases of the junction left unmatched. Germline CDR1 is SGHTA and CDR2 is FQGTGA. The CDR3 region is CASSPAGTSVYNEQFF. The CDR3 DNA sequence: TGTGCCAGCAGCCCAGCCGGGACTAGCGTTTACAATGAGCAGTTCTTC.

The V gene is TRBV7-6, the J gene TRBJ2-7, with unresolved D. V gave up 4 bases and J gave up 9 bases, with 13 bases separating them. The CDR3 is 12 residues long. The germline V gene has CDR1 SGHVS and CDR2 FNYEAQ. The CDR3 sequence is CASSWTDGRQYF. Written as DNA, the CDR3 is TGTGCCAGCAGCTGGACGGACGGGCGGCAGTACTTC.

The chain employs TRBV3-1 and TRBJ2-5; unclear D gene. Per germline, CDR1 LGHDT and CDR2 YNNKEL (reference sequence). The ends were cut back, 1 base at V and 0 bases at J, with 6 bases in the middle. The length of the CDR3 is 14 residues. The CDR3 spells CASSQVGYQETQYF. The CDR3 DNA sequence: TGTGCCAGCAGCCAAGTTGGCTACCAAGAGACCCAGTACTTC.

On this clonotype itself: The CDR3 carries no conserved terminal phenylalanine or tryptophan, so it likely arises from a read error. The V and J genes are TRBV6-4 and TRBJ2-1, with 8 bases that match TRBD2. This CDR3 contains 15 residues. V lost 0 bases, J lost 4 bases, and 2 bases stayed unmatched. Germline CDR1 and CDR2: MRHNA and SNTAGT. The CDR3 here is CASSDSLAGYNEQFL. In nucleotides, the CDR3 is TGTGCCAGCAGTGACTCGCTAGCGGGTTACAATGAGCAGTTCCTC.

The chain combines TRBV20-1 with TRBJ2-7, with 13 bases aligning to TRBD2. Germline assignment: CDR1 DFQATT and CDR2 SNEGSKA (reference sequence). The ends lost 3 bases at V and 10 bases at J; junction bases unmatched: 6. The CDR3 extends over 13 amino acids. The CDR3 DNA is TGCAGTGCTAGTGACGGGACTAGCGGGAAACAGTACTTC. It codes for CSASDGTSGKQYF.

CDR3 coding DNA: TGTGCCACCAGCAGAGGGTTCACAGATACGCAGTATTTT. As protein: CATSRGFTDTQYF. V gene TRBV15 combines with J gene TRBJ2-3; no definite D call. Trimming pared 1 base from V and 2 bases from J, leaving 4 bases between. The CDR3 consists of 13 residues. Germline-derived CDR1 and CDR2 are LNHNV and YYDKDF (reference sequence). Variable domain in full (rest from reference TRBV15 and TRBJ2-3): DAMVIQNPRYQVTQFGKPVTLSCSQTLNHNVMYWYQQKSSQAPKLLFHYYDKDFNNEADTPDNFQSRRPNTSFCFLDIRSPGLGDTAMYLCATSRGFTDTQYFGPGTRLTVL.

V is TRBV29-1 and J is TRBJ1-1; TRBD1 might be the D (6 bases). Germline CDR1 and CDR2: SQVTM and ANQGSEA. Trimming took off 8 bases at V and 7 bases at J, with 20 bases between the two ends. This CDR3 is built from 13 residues. The CDR3 DNA is TGCAGCATAGCGGAGGGGGGATCTATTGAAGCTTTCTTT. It yields the protein CSIAEGGSIEAFF.

The rearrangement links TRBV29-1 to TRBJ1-2, with TRBD1 matching 7 bases. After removal of 2 bases from V and 7 bases from J, the junction contained 10 bases not matched to a gene. Germline lookup yields CDR1 SQVTM and CDR2 ANQGSEA. This CDR3 region has 14 residues. The CDR3 sequence is CSVEQQGSSLGYTF. CDR3 DNA: TGCAGCGTTGAACAACAGGGGAGTTCCCTTGGCTACACCTTC. Looking up the rest from reference TRBV29-1 and TRBJ1-2 gives the full variable domain: SAVISQKPSRDICQRGTSLTIQCQVDSQVTMMFWYRQQPGQSLTLIATANQGSEATYESGFVIDKFPISRPNLTFSTLTVSNMSPEDSSIYLCSVEQQGSSLGYTFGSGTRLTVV.

This sequence joins TRBV27 and TRBJ1-1; D gene uncertain. The V and J ends lost 9 bases and 3 bases respectively, with 8 bases between them. The CDR3 extends over 11 amino acids. Germline V CDR1 and CDR2: MNHEY, SMNVEV (reference sequence). CDR3 coding DNA: TGTGCCAGTCGAAGGGACACTGAAGCTTTCTTT. Translating it yields CASRRDTEAFF.

This clonotype was seen a handful of times. CDR3 loop: CATSSDRGGETQYF. The CDR3, as DNA: TGTGCCACTTCCTCGGACAGGGGAGGAGAGACCCAGTACTTC. The genes are TRBV7-2 and TRBJ2-5, with TRBD1 matching over 9 bases. The CDR3 runs to 14 residues. The germline gives CDR1 SGHTA, CDR2 FQGNSA. V dropped 10 bases and J dropped 4; count of bases not matched to a gene: 10.

J is TRBJ2-5 and V is TRBV7-8; D is tentatively TRBD1 or TRBD2 (5 bases each). V lost 5 bases to trimming and J lost 5 bases, with 18 bases between them. Germline V gene lookup returns CDR1 SGHVS and CDR2 FQNEAQ. The CDR3 covers 15 residues. DNA of the CDR3: TGTGCCAGCAGCCCAAGCCCTCGGGGCCTGGAGACCCAGTACTTC. It translates to CASSPSPRGLETQYF.

V gene TRBV5-1 combines with J gene TRBJ1-4; no reliable D call. The CDR3 is 13 amino acids. Germline CDR1 and CDR2: SGHRS and YFSETQ. With 1 base removed from V and 8 bases from J, the gap between germline ends came to 9 bases. The CDR3 protein is CASSLKLEEKLFF. Here the CDR3 DNA reads TGCGCCAGCAGCTTGAAATTAGAAGAAAAACTGTTTTTT.

V usage is TRBV5-4 and J usage is TRBJ1-1; possibly TRBD1 for D (5 bases). CDR1 is SGHNT and CDR2 is YYREEE in the germline V gene (reference sequence). This CDR3 spans 15 amino acids. The V gene lost 3 bases and the J gene lost 6 bases, with 18 bases spanning the gap. CDR3 sequence reads: CASSSPPLGVAEAFF. The CDR3 nucleotides are TGTGCCAGCAGCTCCCCGCCATTGGGGGTTGCTGAAGCTTTCTTT.

This clonotype was seen more than once but under ten times. The chain recombines TRBV6-2 or TRBV6-3 with TRBJ2-7; 8 bases are shared with TRBD1. The V segment lost 2 bases and the J segment 0 bases; nucleotides outside the gene matches: 3. Germline loops: CDR1 MNHEY, CDR2 SVGEGT. The CDR3 runs 15 residues. CDR3 sequence reads: CASSYDRGFSYEQYF. CDR3 nucleotide sequence: TGTGCCAGCAGTTACGACAGGGGATTCTCCTACGAGCAGTACTTC.